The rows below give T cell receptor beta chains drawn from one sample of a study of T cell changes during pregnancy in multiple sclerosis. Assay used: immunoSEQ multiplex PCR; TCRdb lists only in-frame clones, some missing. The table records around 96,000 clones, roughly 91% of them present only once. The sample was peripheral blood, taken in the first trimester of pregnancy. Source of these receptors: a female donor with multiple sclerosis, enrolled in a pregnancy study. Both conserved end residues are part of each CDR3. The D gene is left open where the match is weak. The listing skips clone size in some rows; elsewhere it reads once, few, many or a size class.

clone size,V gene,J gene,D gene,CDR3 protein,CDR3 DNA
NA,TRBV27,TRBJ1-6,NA,CASSLRAYNSPLHF,TGTGCCAGCAGTTTAAGAGCCTATAATTCACCCCTCCACTTT
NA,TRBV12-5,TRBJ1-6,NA,CASGLVSDHRVEINSPLHF,TGTGCTAGTGGTTTGGTGTCCGACCACAGGGTCGAGATTAATTCACCCCTCCACTTT
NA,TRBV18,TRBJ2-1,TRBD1,CASSPPGQEEQFF,TGTGCCAGCTCACCCCCGGGACAGGAGGAGCAGTTCTTC
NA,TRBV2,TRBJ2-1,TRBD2,CASRTQAGATYNEQFF,TGTGCCAGCAGGACCCAAGCGGGGGCTACCTACAATGAGCAGTTCTTC
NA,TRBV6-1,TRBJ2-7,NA,CASSESYYEQYF,TGTGCCAGCAGTGAATCCTACTACGAGCAGTACTTC
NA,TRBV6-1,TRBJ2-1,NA,CASLGAARDEQFF,TGTGCCAGCCTTGGGGCCGCTAGGGATGAGCAGTTCTTC
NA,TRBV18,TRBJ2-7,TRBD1,CASSPNRGAYEQYF,TGTGCCAGCTCGCCCAACAGGGGAGCCTACGAGCAGTACTTC
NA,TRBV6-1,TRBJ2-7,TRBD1,CASSDSRDRGLYEQYF,TGTGCCAGCAGTGATTCCCGGGACAGGGGTCTTTACGAGCAGTACTTC
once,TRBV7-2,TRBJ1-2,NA,CASSPRRDLGYGYTF,TGTGCCAGCAGCCCGCGCCGGGATCTGGGATATGGCTACACCTTC
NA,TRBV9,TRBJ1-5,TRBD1,CASSAGQGGGPQHF,TGTGCCAGCAGCGCCGGACAGGGCGGGGGGCCCCAGCATTTT
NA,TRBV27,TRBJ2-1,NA,CASSFEPGLGEQFF,TGTGCCAGCAGTTTTGAGCCAGGGTTGGGTGAGCAGTTCTTC
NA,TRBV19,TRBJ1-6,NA,CASSIGGGASPLHF,TGTGCCAGTAGTATAGGAGGGGGTGCGTCACCCCTCCACTTT
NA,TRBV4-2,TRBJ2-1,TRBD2,CASSLRAGLADNEQFF,TGTGCCAGCAGCCTAAGAGCGGGGTTGGCTGACAATGAGCAGTTCTTC
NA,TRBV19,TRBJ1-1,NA,CASSLVGGNTEAFF,TGTGCCAGTAGCCTCGTGGGGGGGAACACTGAAGCTTTCTTT
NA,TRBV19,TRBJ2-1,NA,CASSRSTLSDEQFF,TGTGCCAGTAGTAGGAGTACCCTATCCGATGAGCAGTTCTTC
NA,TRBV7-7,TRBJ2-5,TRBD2,CASSFDLRGAQYF,TGTGCTAGCAGCTTTGACCTACGGGGGGCCCAGTACTTC
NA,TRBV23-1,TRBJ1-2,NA,CAKPGGDF,TGCGCCAAACCAGGAGGCGACTTC
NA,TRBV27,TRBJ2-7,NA,CASSLSSGRYEQYF,TGTGCCAGCAGTTTATCGTCTGGGAGGTACGAGCAGTACTTC
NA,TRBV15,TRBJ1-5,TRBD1,CATGRDRGNQPQHF,TGTGCCACCGGGCGGGACAGGGGCAATCAGCCCCAGCATTTT
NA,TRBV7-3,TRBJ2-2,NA,CASSLTGVNTGELFF,TGTGCCAGCAGCTTAACCGGGGTTAACACCGGGGAGCTGTTTTTT
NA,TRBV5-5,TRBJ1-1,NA,CASSPDPGGYGTEAFF,TGTGCCAGCAGCCCCGACCCCGGGGGTTACGGGACTGAAGCTTTCTTT
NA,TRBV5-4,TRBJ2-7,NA,CASSLRRGTYEQYF,TGTGCCAGCAGCTTGAGGCGGGGCACCTACGAGCAGTACTTC
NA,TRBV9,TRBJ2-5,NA,CASSVDRAGGETQYF,TGTGCCAGCAGCGTAGATCGGGCCGGCGGGGAGACCCAGTACTTC
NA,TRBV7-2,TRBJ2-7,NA,CASSLRGSFYEQYF,TGTGCCAGCAGCTTAAGAGGGTCCTTCTACGAGCAGTACTTC
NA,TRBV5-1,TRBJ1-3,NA,CASSLAVGGGNTIYF,TGCGCCAGCAGCTTGGCCGTCGGGGGAGGAAACACCATATATTTT
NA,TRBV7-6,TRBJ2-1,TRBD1,CASSPGTGLYNEQFF,TGTGCCAGCAGCCCCGGGACAGGCCTTTACAATGAGCAGTTCTTC
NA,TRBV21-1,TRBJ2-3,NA,CASSTPPGGETDTQYF,TGTGCCAGCAGCACGCCGCCAGGGGGCGAGACAGATACGCAGTATTTT
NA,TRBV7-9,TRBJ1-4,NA,CASSLQGLATNEKLFF,TGTGCCAGCAGCCTACAGGGTTTAGCCACTAATGAAAAACTGTTTTTT
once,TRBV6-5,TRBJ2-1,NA,CASTESGDEQFF,TGTGCCAGCACCGAATCGGGGGACGAGCAGTTCTTC
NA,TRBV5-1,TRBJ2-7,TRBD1,CASSLSASDRGVYEQYF,TGCGCCAGCAGCTTGTCAGCTTCGGACAGGGGGGTTTACGAGCAGTACTTC
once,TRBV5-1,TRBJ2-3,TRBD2,CASSLGRGGSDTQYF,TGCGCCAGCAGCTTAGGTCGGGGGGGTTCGGATACGCAGTATTTT
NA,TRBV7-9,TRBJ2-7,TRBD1,CAGARDSKYEQYF,TGTGCAGGAGCTCGGGACAGTAAGTACGAGCAGTACTTC
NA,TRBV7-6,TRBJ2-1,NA,CASSEQGSYNEQFF,TGTGCCAGCAGCGAACAGGGTTCCTACAATGAGCAGTTCTTC
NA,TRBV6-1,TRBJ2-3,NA,CASSVVTDTQYF,TGTGCCAGCAGTGTCGTCACAGATACGCAGTATTTT
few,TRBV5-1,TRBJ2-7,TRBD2,CASCLAGVPYEQYF,TGCGCCAGTTGTCTAGCGGGGGTTCCCTACGAGCAGTACTTC
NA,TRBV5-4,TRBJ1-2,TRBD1,CASSLPGQGAYGYTF,TGTGCCAGCAGCTTGCCGGGACAGGGCGCCTATGGCTACACCTTC
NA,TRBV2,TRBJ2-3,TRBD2,CASILSGGSTDTQYF,TGTGCCAGCATTCTCAGCGGGGGGAGCACAGATACGCAGTATTTT
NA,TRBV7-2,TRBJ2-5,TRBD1,CASSLPGQGVETQYF,TGTGCCAGCAGCTTACCCGGACAGGGGGTAGAGACCCAGTACTTC
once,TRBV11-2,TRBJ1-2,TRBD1,CASSPPRQGNTF,TGTGCCAGCAGCCCCCCCCGACAGGGCAACACCTTC
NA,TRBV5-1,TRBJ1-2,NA,CASSKQGYEGYGYTF,TGCGCCAGCAGCAAGCAAGGCTACGAGGGCTATGGCTACACCTTC
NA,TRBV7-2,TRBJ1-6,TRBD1,CASSQGVRGLVNSPLHF,TGTGCCAGCAGCCAAGGGGTCAGGGGGTTGGTAAATTCACCCCTCCACTTT
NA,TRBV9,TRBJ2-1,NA,CASSQRLYNEQFF,TGTGCCAGCTCGCAGCGGCTCTACAATGAGCAGTTCTTC
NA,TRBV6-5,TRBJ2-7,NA,CASSYSSGDYEQYF,TGTGCCAGCAGTTACTCGTCGGGGGACTACGAGCAGTACTTC
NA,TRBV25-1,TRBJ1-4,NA,CASSEGRSGFNEKLFF,TGTGCCAGCAGCGAAGGAAGGAGCGGGTTTAATGAAAAACTGTTTTTT
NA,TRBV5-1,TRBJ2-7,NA,CASSFSGYEQYF,TGCGCCAGCAGCTTCTCGGGTTACGAGCAGTACTTC
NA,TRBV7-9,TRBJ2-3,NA,CASSPLVPVATDTQYF,TGTGCCAGCAGCCCCCTAGTTCCGGTTGCCACAGATACGCAGTATTTT